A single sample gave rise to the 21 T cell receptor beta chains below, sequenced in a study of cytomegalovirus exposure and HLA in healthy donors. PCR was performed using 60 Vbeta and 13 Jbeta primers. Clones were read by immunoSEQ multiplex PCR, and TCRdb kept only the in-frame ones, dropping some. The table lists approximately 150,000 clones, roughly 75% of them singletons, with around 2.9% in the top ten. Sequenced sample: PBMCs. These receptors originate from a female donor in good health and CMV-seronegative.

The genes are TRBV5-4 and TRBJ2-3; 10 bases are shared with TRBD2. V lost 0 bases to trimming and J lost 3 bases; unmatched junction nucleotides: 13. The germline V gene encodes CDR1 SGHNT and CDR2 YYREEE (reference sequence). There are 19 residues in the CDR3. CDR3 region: CASSLGVVAGGGGTDTQYF. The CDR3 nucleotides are TGTGCCAGCAGCTTGGGAGTAGTAGCGGGAGGTGGGGGAACAGATACGCAGTATTTT.

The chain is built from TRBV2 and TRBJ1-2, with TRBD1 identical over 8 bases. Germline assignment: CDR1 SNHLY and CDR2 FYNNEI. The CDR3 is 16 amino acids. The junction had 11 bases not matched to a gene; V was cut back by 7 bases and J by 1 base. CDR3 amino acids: CASMTGVRGYNYGYTF. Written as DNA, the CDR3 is TGTGCCAGCATGACAGGGGTGAGGGGATATAACTATGGCTACACCTTC.

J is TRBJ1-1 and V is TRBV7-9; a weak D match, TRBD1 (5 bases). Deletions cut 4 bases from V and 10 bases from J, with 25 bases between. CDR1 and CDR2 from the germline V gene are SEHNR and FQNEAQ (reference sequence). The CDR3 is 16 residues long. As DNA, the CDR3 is TGTGCCAGCAGCTCCCTCCCCTCACTCACCGGGAGGGGAGCTTTCTTT. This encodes CASSSLPSLTGRGAFF.

The CDR3 here is CATSRDRSSYEQYF. Written as DNA, the CDR3 is TGTGCCACCAGCCGGGACAGGAGCTCCTACGAGCAGTACTTC. The V call is TRBV15, the J call TRBJ2-5; 8 positions match TRBD1. Near its end, the DNA agrees better with TRBJ2-7, so the J call may be wrong. CDR1 and CDR2 from the germline V gene are LNHNV and YYDKDF (reference sequence). The CDR3 is 14 residues long.

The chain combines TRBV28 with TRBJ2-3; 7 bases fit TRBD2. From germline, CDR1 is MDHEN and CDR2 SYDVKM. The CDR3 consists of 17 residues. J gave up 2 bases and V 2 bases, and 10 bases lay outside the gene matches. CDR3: CASSLEGGRGSTDTQYF. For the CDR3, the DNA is TGTGCCAGCAGTTTAGAAGGCGGGAGAGGTTCCACAGATACGCAGTATTTT. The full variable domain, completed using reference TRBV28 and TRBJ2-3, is DVKVTQSSRYLVKRTGEKVFLECVQDMDHENMFWYRQDPGLGLRLIYFSYDVKMKEKGDIPEGYSVSREKKERFSLILESASTNQTSMYLCASSLEGGRGSTDTQYFGPGTRLTVL.

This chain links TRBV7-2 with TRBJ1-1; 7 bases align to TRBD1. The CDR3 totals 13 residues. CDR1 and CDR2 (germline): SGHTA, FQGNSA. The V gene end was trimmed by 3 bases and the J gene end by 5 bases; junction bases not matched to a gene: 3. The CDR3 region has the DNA TGTGCCAGCAGCTTTAGGGGGCAGACTGAAGCTTTCTTT. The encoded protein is CASSFRGQTEAFF.

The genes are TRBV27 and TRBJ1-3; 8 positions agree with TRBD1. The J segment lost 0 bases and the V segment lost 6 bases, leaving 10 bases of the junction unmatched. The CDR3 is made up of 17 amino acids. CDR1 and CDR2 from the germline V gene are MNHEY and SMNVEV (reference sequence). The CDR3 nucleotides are TGTGCCAGCAGCCACCGACAGGGGACACTCTCTGGAAACACCATATATTTT. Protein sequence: CASSHRQGTLSGNTIYF.

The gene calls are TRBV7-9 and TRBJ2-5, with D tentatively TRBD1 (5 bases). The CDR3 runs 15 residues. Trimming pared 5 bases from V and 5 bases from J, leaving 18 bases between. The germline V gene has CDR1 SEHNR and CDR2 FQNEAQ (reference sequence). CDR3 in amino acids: CASSQKGHHWETQYF. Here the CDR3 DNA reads TGTGCCAGCAGCCAAAAAGGACACCACTGGGAGACCCAGTACTTC.

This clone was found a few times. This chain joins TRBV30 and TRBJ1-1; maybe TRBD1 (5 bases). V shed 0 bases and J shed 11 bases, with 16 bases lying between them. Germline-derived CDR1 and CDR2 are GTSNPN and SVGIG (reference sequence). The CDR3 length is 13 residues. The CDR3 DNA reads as TGTGCCTGGAGTGTAGCAGGGTGGGGTATGGCTTTCTTT. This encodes CAWSVAGWGMAFF.

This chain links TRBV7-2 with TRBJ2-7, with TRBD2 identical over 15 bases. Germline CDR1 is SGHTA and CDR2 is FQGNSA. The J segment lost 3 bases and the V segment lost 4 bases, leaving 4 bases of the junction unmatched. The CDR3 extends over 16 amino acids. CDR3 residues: CASSWGLAGGYYEQYF. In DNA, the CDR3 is TGTGCCAGCAGCTGGGGACTAGCGGGGGGATACTACGAGCAGTACTTC.

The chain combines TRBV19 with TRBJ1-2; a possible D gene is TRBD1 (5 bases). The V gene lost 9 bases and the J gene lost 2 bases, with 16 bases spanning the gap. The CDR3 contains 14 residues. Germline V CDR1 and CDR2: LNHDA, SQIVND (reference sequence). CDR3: CASRGTGGNYGYTF. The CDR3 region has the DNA TGTGCCAGCCGGGGGACTGGGGGGAACTATGGCTACACCTTC.

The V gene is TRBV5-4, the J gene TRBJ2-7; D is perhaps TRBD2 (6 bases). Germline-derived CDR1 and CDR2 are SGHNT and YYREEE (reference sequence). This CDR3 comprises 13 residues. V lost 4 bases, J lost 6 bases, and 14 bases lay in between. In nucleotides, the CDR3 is TGTGCCAGCAGCCCAGTAGGAGGGACCGAGCAGTACTTC. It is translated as CASSPVGGTEQYF.

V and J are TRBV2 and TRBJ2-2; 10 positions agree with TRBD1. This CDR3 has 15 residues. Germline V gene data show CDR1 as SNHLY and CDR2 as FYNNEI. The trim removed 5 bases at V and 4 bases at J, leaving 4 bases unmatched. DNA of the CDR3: TGTGCCAGCAGTAAGGGGACAGGGGTCACCGGGGAGCTGTTTTTT. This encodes CASSKGTGVTGELFF.

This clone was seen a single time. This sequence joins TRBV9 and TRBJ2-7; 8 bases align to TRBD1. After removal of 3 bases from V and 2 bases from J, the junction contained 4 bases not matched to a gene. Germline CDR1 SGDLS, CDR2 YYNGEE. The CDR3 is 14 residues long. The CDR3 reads CASSGQGTTYEQYF. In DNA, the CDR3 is TGTGCCAGCAGCGGACAGGGGACCACCTACGAGCAGTACTTC.

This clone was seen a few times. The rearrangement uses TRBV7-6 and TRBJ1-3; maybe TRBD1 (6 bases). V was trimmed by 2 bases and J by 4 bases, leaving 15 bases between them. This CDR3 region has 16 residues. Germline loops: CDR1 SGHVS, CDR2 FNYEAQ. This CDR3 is CASSLFTGPIGNTIYF. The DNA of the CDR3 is TGTGCCAGCAGCTTATTTACAGGGCCGATCGGAAACACCATATATTTT.

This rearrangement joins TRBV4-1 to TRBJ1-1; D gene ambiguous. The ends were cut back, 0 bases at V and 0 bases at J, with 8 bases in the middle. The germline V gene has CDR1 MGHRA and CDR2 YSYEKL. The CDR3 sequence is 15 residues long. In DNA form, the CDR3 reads TGCGCCAGCAGCCAAGAAGCGGCCTTGAACACTGAAGCTTTCTTT. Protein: CASSQEAALNTEAFF.

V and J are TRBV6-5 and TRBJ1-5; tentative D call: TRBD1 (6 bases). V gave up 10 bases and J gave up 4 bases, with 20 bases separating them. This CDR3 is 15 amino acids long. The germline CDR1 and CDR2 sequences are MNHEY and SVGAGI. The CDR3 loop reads CATNRAWGGNQPQHF. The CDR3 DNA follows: TGTGCCACGAACAGGGCCTGGGGTGGTAATCAGCCCCAGCATTTT.

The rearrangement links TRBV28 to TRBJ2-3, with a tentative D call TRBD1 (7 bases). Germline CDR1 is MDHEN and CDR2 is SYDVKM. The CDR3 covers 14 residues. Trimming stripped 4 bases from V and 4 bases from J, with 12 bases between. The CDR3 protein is CASSYGRGADTQYF. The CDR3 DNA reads TGTGCCAGCAGTTATGGCAGGGGGGCAGATACGCAGTATTTT.

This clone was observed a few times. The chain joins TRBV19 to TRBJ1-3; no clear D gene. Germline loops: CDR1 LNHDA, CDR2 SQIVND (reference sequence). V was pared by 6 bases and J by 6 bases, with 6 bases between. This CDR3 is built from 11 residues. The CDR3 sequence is CASRRENTIYF. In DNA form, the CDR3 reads TGTGCCAGTAGGAGAGAAAACACCATATATTTT. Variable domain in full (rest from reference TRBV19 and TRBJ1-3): DGGITQSPKYLFRKEGQNVTLSCEQNLNHDAMYWYRQDPGQGLRLIYYSQIVNDFQKGDIAEGYSVSREKKESFPLTVTSAQKNPTAFYLCASRRENTIYFGEGSWLTVV.

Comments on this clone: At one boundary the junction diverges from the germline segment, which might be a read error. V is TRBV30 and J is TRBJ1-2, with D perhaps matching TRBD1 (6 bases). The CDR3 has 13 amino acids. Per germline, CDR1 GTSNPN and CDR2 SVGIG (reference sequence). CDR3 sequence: CAWRNGQNYGCTF. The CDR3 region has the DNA TGTGCCTGGAGAAACGGACAGAACTATGGCTGCACCTTC.

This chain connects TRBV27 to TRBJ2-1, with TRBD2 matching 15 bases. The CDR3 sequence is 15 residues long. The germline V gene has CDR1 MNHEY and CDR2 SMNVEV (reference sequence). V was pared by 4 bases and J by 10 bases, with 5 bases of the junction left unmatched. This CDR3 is CASSSWTSGREEQFF. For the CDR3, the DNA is TGTGCCAGCAGTTCCTGGACTAGCGGGAGGGAGGAGCAGTTCTTC.